These T cell receptor beta chains were read from a single sample in a study of CD8+ T cells in alopecia areata. Sequenced by immunoSEQ multiplex PCR; TCRdb stores in-frame clones only, minus some. The table shows roughly 130,000 clones, with approximately 58% occurring only once. Specimen: CD4+ T cells sorted from blood, collected at week 0. The receptor set was obtained from a human donor with alopecia areata. The CDR3 runs from the conserved cysteine through the conserved F or W. The D gene is left open where the match is weak. Clone size appears in some rows only: once, few, many, or a class for an expanded clone.

d_call j_call clone_size v_call cdr3_aa cdr3_nt
NA TRBJ2-7 few TRBV27 CASSLPGRIFSYEQYF TGTGCCAGCAGTTTACCGGGACGAATATTTTCCTACGAGCAGTACTTC
NA TRBJ2-4 NA TRBV13 CASSLVVAKNIQYF TGTGCCAGCAGCTTAGTAGTAGCCAAAAACATTCAGTACTTC
NA TRBJ2-7 NA TRBV9 CASSVDYGSYEQYF TGTGCCAGCAGCGTAGATTACGGAAGCTACGAGCAGTACTTC
TRBD1 TRBJ2-1 few TRBV11-2 CASSLDLRGHNEQFF TGTGCCAGCAGCTTAGATCTAAGGGGGCACAATGAGCAGTTCTTC
NA TRBJ2-3 NA TRBV9 CASSARSKGGQYF TGTGCCAGCAGCGCCCGGAGTAAGGGCGGGCAGTATTTT
NA TRBJ2-2 few TRBV4-3 CASSQGNLAGGGELFF TGCGCCAGCAGCCAAGGAAACTTAGCCGGGGGCGGGGAGCTGTTTTTT
NA TRBJ2-5 NA TRBV6-6 CASGTVPQETQYF TGTGCCAGCGGAACCGTTCCCCAAGAGACCCAGTACTTC
NA TRBJ2-5 few TRBV18 CASSPSTAQETQYF TGTGCCAGCTCACCGTCGACGGCTCAAGAGACCCAGTACTTC
TRBD1 TRBJ1-5 few TRBV7-8 CASSLEGQGSQPQHF TGTGCCAGCAGCTTAGAGGGACAGGGGAGTCAGCCCCAGCATTTT
NA TRBJ2-5 NA TRBV5-4 CASSFDSHGDQYF TGTGCCAGCAGCTTTGATAGCCATGGGGACCAGTACTTC
NA TRBJ2-3 once TRBV27 CASSAKTGRNTDTQYF TGTGCCAGCAGTGCGAAGACGGGACGCAATACAGATACGCAGTATTTT
NA TRBJ2-1 few TRBV4-2 CASSQEDRNEQFF TGTGCCAGCAGCCAAGAGGACAGAAATGAGCAGTTCTTC
NA TRBJ1-6 NA TRBV5-1 CASSLAGSGISPLHF TGCGCCAGCAGCTTGGCCGGTTCGGGTATCTCACCCCTCCACTTT
NA TRBJ2-5 few TRBV13 CASSSRPRETQYF TGTGCCAGCAGCTCCCGTCCCCGAGAGACCCAGTACTTC
NA TRBJ2-7 NA TRBV5-1 CASRFPSGHEQYF TGCGCCAGCCGCTTCCCCTCCGGCCACGAGCAGTACTTC
NA TRBJ1-1 NA TRBV6-6 CASKTPANTEAFF TGTGCCAGCAAAACGCCTGCGAACACTGAAGCTTTCTTT